The next 3 T cell receptor beta chains were all read from a single sample in a study of identical twins. TCRdb ran MiXCR on the 5' RACE reads and lists one entry per CDR3 protein. The sample carries 700,000 or so distinct CDR3 sequences, 21% recorded once. These data were likewise used in another study, on T cells expressing NK-cell markers.

Sequenced input: PBMCs. All receptors come from a woman between 18 and 29 years old in good health.

The genes are TRBV7-9 and TRBJ2-1, with 7 bases that match TRBD1. The J segment lost 3 bases and the V segment lost 9 bases, leaving 2 bases of the junction unmatched. Germline V gene lookup returns CDR1 SEHNR and CDR2 FQNEAQ (reference sequence). CDR3 length equals 12 residues. CDR3 nucleotide sequence: TGTGCCAGTGGACAGGACTACAATGAGCAGTTCTTC. Translated, it gives CASGQDYNEQFF. Full variable domain (missing parts from reference TRBV7-9 and TRBJ2-1): DTGVSQNPRHKITKRGQNVTFRCDPISEHNRLYWYRQTLGQGPEFLTYFQNEAQLEKSRLLSDRFSAERPKGSFSTLEIQRTEQGDSAMYLCASGQDYNEQFFGPGTRLTVL.

J is TRBJ1-1 and V is TRBV20-1; D remains ambiguous. The CDR3 has 11 residues. CDR1 and CDR2 (germline): DFQATT, SNEGSKA (reference sequence). V lost 1 base and J lost 5, with 5 bases in between. CDR3 sequence (DNA): TGCAGTGCTAGAGTGGTAACTGAAGCTTTCTTT. Translating gives CSARVVTEAFF.

This sequence joins TRBV3-1 and TRBJ2-7; 7 nucleotides agree with TRBD2. The CDR3 runs 12 residues. Losses at the gene ends were 3 bases for V and 11 bases for J; bases not matched to a gene: 7. From germline, CDR1 is LGHDT and CDR2 YNNKEL (reference sequence). CDR3 residues: CASSHGQGGKYF. The CDR3 DNA reads TGTGCCAGCAGCCACGGGCAGGGAGGGAAGTACTTC.